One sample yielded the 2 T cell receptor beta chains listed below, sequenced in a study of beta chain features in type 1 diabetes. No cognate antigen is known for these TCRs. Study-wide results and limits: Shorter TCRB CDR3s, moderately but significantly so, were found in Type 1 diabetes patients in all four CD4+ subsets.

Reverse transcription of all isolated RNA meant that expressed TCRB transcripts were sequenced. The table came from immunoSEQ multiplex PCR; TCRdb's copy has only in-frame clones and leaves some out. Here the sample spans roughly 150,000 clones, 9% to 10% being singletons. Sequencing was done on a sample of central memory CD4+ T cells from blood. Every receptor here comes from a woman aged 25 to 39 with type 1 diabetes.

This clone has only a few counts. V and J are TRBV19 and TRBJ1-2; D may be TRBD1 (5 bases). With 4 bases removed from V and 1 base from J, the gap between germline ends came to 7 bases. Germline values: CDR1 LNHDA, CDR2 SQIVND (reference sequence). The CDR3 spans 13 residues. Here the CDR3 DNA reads TGTGCCAGTAGTACAGGGATTAACTATGGCTACACCTTC. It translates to CASSTGINYGYTF.

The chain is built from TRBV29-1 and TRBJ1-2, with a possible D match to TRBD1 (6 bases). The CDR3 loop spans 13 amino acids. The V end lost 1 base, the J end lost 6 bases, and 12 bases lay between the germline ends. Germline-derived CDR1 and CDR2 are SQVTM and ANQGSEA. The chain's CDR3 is CSVEGQGFDGYTF. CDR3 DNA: TGCAGCGTTGAAGGTCAGGGGTTTGATGGCTACACCTTC.